These 27 T cell receptor beta chains came from one sample sequenced in a study of blood T cell repertoires in COVID-19. Assay used: immunoSEQ multiplex PCR; TCRdb lists only in-frame clones, some missing. The data contain 250,000 to 300,000 clones, roughly 90% of them seen just once; the ten biggest clones take up 2% to 2.5%. Sequences were obtained from peripheral blood. These receptors all come from a woman aged 45-65 years who had recovered from COVID-19.

The chain employs TRBV6-6 and TRBJ1-2; 7 nucleotides agree with TRBD1. The V gene end was trimmed by 0 bases and the J gene end by 7 bases; junction bases not matched to a gene: 5. This CDR3 region has 14 residues. Germline assignment: CDR1 MNHNY and CDR2 SVGAGI (reference sequence). The CDR3 loop reads CASSYSTGMVGYTF. As DNA, the CDR3 is TGTGCCAGCAGTTACTCGACAGGGATGGTTGGCTACACCTTC.

The chain employs TRBV4-2 and TRBJ2-5; TRBD1 might be the D (7 bases). V was shortened by 0 bases and J by 5 bases, with 13 bases between the two germline ends. This CDR3 spans 15 amino acids. Germline loops: CDR1 LGHNA, CDR2 YNFKEQ. CDR3 bases: TGTGCCAGCAGCCAAGATGACAGGGAGGCGGAGACCCAGTACTTC. Amino acid sequence: CASSQDDREAETQYF.

The chain couples TRBV28 to TRBJ2-7; tentatively, D is TRBD1 (6 bases). Between the trimmed V and J ends, which lost 3 bases and 9 bases, there was a span of 12 bases. CDR3 length: 12 residues. Germline CDR1 reads MDHEN; CDR2 reads SYDVKM. CDR3 loop: CASSLRGTRQYF. The CDR3 nucleotides are TGTGCCAGCAGTTTGAGGGGGACACGGCAGTACTTC.

This chain connects TRBV18 to TRBJ2-2; D not certain. CDR3 length: 15 residues. Per the germline V gene, CDR1 is KGHSH and CDR2 is LQKENI. V was trimmed by 5 bases and J by 5 bases, leaving 15 bases between them. The chain's CDR3 is CASSTQRPGTGELFF. DNA for the CDR3: TGTGCCAGCTCAACACAGAGACCCGGGACCGGGGAGCTGTTTTTT.

The chain is built from TRBV12-3 or TRBV12-4 and TRBJ1-5, with 7 bases lining up with TRBD1. The CDR3 runs 12 residues. Trimming removed 4 bases from V and 8 bases from J; junction bases left unmatched: 2. CDR3 DNA sequence: TGTGCCAGCAGTTCGACAGGGAAGCCCCAGCATTTT. It specifies CASSSTGKPQHF.

The CDR3 loop is CASSPGTGSTDTQYF. Here the CDR3 DNA reads TGTGCCAGCAGCCCCGGGACAGGAAGCACAGATACGCAGTATTTT. The chain links TRBV7-9 to TRBJ2-3; 8 nucleotides line up with TRBD1. CDR3 size: 15 residues. V lost 5 bases, J lost 0 bases, and 4 bases stayed unmatched. Germline CDR1 is SEHNR and CDR2 is FQNEAQ (reference sequence).

The V gene is TRBV9, the J gene TRBJ1-2; D unresolved. Germline CDR1 reads SGDLS; CDR2 reads YYNGEE. Trimming left V 0 bases short and J 0 bases short, with 6 bases between. The CDR3 runs 14 residues. CDR3 nucleotide sequence: TGTGCCAGCAGCGTAGATCGGGCTAACTATGGCTACACCTTC. Translation: CASSVDRANYGYTF. Variable domain in full (rest from reference TRBV9 and TRBJ1-2): DSGVTQTPKHLITATGQRVTLRCSPRSGDLSVYWYQQSLDQGLQFLIQYYNGEERAKGNILERFSAQQFPDLHSELNLSSLELGDSALYFCASSVDRANYGYTFGSGTRLTVV.

The rearrangement joins TRBV28 to TRBJ1-1; D unclear. Germline values: CDR1 MDHEN, CDR2 SYDVKM. The CDR3 has 13 amino acids. V lost 9 bases and J 3 bases, leaving 14 bases between the germline ends. CDR3 sequence: CASSVIRDTEAFF. CDR3 coding DNA: TGTGCCAGTTCAGTAATCCGGGACACTGAAGCTTTCTTT. Full variable domain (rest looked up from reference TRBV28 and TRBJ1-1): DVKVTQSSRYLVKRTGEKVFLECVQDMDHENMFWYRQDPGLGLRLIYFSYDVKMKEKGDIPEGYSVSREKKERFSLILESASTNQTSMYLCASSVIRDTEAFFGQGTRLTVV.

The chain combines TRBV21-1 with TRBJ1-5; the table names TRBD1, a call not compared with the DNA. TRBV21-1 is a listed pseudogene. This CDR3 has 16 amino acids. The CDR3 region is CAIPRLRQGPNQPQHF. DNA of the CDR3: TGTGCCATCCCGAGATTAAGACAGGGACCTAATCAGCCCCAGCATTTT.

V and J are TRBV27 and TRBJ1-2, with 12 bases aligning to TRBD1. J was trimmed by 5 bases and V by 8 bases; bases with no gene match: 6. CDR1 is MNHEY and CDR2 is SMNVEV in the germline V gene (reference sequence). The CDR3 has 14 residues. This CDR3 reads CASYGTGGAYGYTF. The DNA of the CDR3 is TGTGCCAGCTACGGGACAGGGGGCGCTTATGGCTACACCTTC.

This clone was detected once. The chain combines TRBV6-6 with TRBJ2-5, with D possibly being TRBD1 (5 bases). CDR3 length: 12 residues. V was shortened by 7 bases and J by 2 bases, with 8 bases between the two germline ends. CDR1 is MNHNY, CDR2 SVGAGI, per germline (reference sequence). The CDR3 coding sequence is TGTGCCAGCACCAAGGGGCAAGAGACCCAGTACTTC. Its protein is CASTKGQETQYF.

This clone has just a few counts. The chain combines TRBV4-1 with TRBJ2-3; the match to TRBD2 covers 7 bases. Germline trimming cut 1 base from V and 5 bases from J; bases unmatched to any gene: 6. The CDR3 is 15 residues long. Germline V CDR1 and CDR2: MGHRA, YSYEKL. CDR3 protein: CASSQAGGGGDTQYF. For the CDR3, the DNA is TGCGCCAGCAGCCAAGCGGGGGGAGGTGGAGATACGCAGTATTTT.

The chain is built from TRBV7-2 and TRBJ2-3, with 8 bases that match TRBD2. The CDR3 is made up of 16 amino acids. V lost 1 base, J lost 6 bases, and 9 bases stayed unmatched. CDR1 SGHTA and CDR2 FQGNSA come from the germline V gene. The chain's CDR3 is CASSLVFGTSLDTQYF. CDR3 sequence (DNA): TGTGCCAGCAGCTTAGTATTCGGGACTAGTCTTGATACGCAGTATTTT.

This clone has only a few counts. The J gene is TRBJ2-2, the V gene TRBV6-5; TRBD2 matches 8 bases. CDR3 length equals 14 residues. Germline V gene lookup returns CDR1 MNHEY and CDR2 SVGAGI. The V and J ends lost 5 bases and 5 bases, in that order; junction bases with no gene match: 4. CDR3 sequence reads: CASSSGGETGELFF. CDR3 sequence (DNA): TGTGCCAGCAGTAGCGGGGGTGAGACCGGGGAGCTGTTTTTT.

The CDR3 is CASSPPGQILYAFF. In nucleotides, the CDR3 is TGTGCCAGCTCACCACCGGGCCAAATTTTGTATGCTTTCTTT. This chain connects TRBV18 to TRBJ1-1; D is uncertain. The CDR3 has 14 amino acids. Germline V gives CDR1 KGHSH, CDR2 LQKENI. V lost 0 bases and J lost 11, with 16 bases in between.

This clone came up a few times. The J gene is TRBJ1-3, the V gene TRBV6-5; D is unclear. The CDR3 is 14 residues long. The V and J ends lost 6 bases and 7 bases respectively, with 16 bases between them. Per the germline V gene, CDR1 is MNHEY and CDR2 is SVGAGI. This CDR3 reads CASSSTGRVNTIYF. Here the CDR3 DNA reads TGTGCCAGCAGCTCCACCGGGAGGGTGAACACCATATATTTT.

The DNA of the CDR3 is TGTGCCAGCAGCTACCAAACAGTGCGCACTGAAGCTTTCTTT. The encoded protein is CASSYQTVRTEAFF. The gene calls are TRBV7-9 and TRBJ1-1; D is ambiguous. This CDR3 contains 14 residues. V lost 4 bases and J 4 bases, leaving 13 bases between the germline ends. Germline CDR1 is SEHNR and CDR2 is FQNEAQ (reference sequence).

V is TRBV24-1 and J is TRBJ2-1; 13 positions match TRBD2. Trimming cost V 2 bases and J 5 bases; bases outside gene matches: 11. Germline CDR1 and CDR2: KGHDR and SFDVKD. CDR3 length equals 19 residues. CDR3 DNA: TGTGCCACCAGTGATTACCCTTTCTCCGGGACTAGCGGGAACAATGAGCAGTTCTTC. This encodes CATSDYPFSGTSGNNEQFF.

The chain couples TRBV4-2 to TRBJ2-3, with 11 bases fitting TRBD2. With V trimmed by 4 bases and J by 0 bases, 21 bases remained unmatched. This CDR3 has 22 amino acids. Germline CDR1 is LGHNA and CDR2 is YNFKEQ. The CDR3 loop reads CASSPYMGPGQIAGGSTDTQYF. In nucleotides, the CDR3 is TGTGCCAGCAGCCCGTACATGGGTCCGGGCCAAATAGCGGGAGGGAGCACAGATACGCAGTATTTT.

The J gene is TRBJ1-1, the V gene TRBV19; D perhaps matches TRBD1 (5 bases). Germline loops: CDR1 LNHDA, CDR2 SQIVND (reference sequence). The CDR3 length is 14 residues. The V and J ends lost 3 bases and 6 bases respectively, with 14 bases between them. The CDR3 spells CASSIYGGPPEAFF. The CDR3 DNA reads TGTGCCAGTAGTATTTACGGGGGTCCACCTGAAGCTTTCTTT.

V is TRBV5-1 and J is TRBJ1-1; D is ambiguous. Germline V CDR1 and CDR2: SGHRS, YFSETQ. The V gene lost 4 bases and the J gene lost 1 base, with 11 bases spanning the gap. This CDR3 has 14 amino acids. Here the CDR3 reads CASSETAGNTEAFF. For the CDR3, the DNA is TGCGCCAGCAGCGAAACAGCCGGGAACACTGAAGCTTTCTTT. Full variable domain (outside the CDR3, taken from reference TRBV5-1 and TRBJ1-1): KAGVTQTPRYLIKTRGQQVTLSCSPISGHRSVSWYQQTPGQGLQFLFEYFSETQRNKGNFPGRFSGRQFSNSRSEMNVSTLELGDSALYLCASSETAGNTEAFFGQGTRLTVV.

The chain carries TRBV27 and TRBJ2-7, with D possibly matching TRBD2 (5 bases). V was clipped by 5 bases and J by 9 bases, with 20 bases between them. The CDR3 consists of 14 residues. Germline CDR1 and CDR2: MNHEY and SMNVEV (reference sequence). DNA of the CDR3: TGTGCCAGCAGTCGGGCAGCGGCCCGGGAAAGGCAGTACTTC. Translated, it gives CASSRAAARERQYF.

This clone was observed a handful of times. The genes are TRBV3-1 (or the pseudogene TRBV3-2) and TRBJ2-3, with TRBD2 matching over 12 bases. This CDR3 has 15 amino acids. Germline CDR1 reads LGHDT; CDR2 reads YNNKEL (reference sequence). The trim removed 6 bases at V and 1 base at J, leaving 2 bases unmatched. The CDR3 DNA sequence: TGTGCCAGCAGGACTAGCGGGGGCGGCACAGATACGCAGTATTTT. Amino acids: CASRTSGGGTDTQYF.

This clone was recorded only once. The chain is built from TRBV4-3 and TRBJ2-2; 8 positions agree with TRBD1. Losses at the gene ends were 4 bases for V and 4 bases for J; bases not matched to a gene: 2. Germline values: CDR1 LGHNA, CDR2 YSLEER. This CDR3 spans 14 amino acids. This chain's CDR3 is CASSPGTGTGELFF. For the CDR3, the DNA is TGCGCCAGCAGCCCTGGGACAGGCACCGGGGAGCTGTTTTTT.

This clone has only one observation. The gene calls are TRBV9 and TRBJ2-7; 7 bases map to TRBD2. The CDR3 totals 16 residues. V gave up 0 bases and J gave up 7 bases; unmatched junction bases: 13. Germline V lookup: CDR1 SGDLS, CDR2 YYNGEE. The CDR3 loop reads CASSVATGGAREEQYF. The CDR3 DNA follows: TGTGCCAGCAGCGTAGCTACGGGGGGAGCCCGGGAAGAGCAGTACTTC.

Notes on this clone: The final CDR3 position lacks the conserved phenylalanine or tryptophan, pointing to a likely read error. It is unclear where the CDR3 begins or ends on the DNA, so no DNA is shown, and the CDR3 is as TCRdb lists it. The chain recombines TRBV20-1 with TRBJ1-3; TRBD1 is the table's D call and was not checked against the DNA. The CDR3 is 11 residues long, ends included. Germline values: CDR1 DFQATT, CDR2 SNEGSKA (reference sequence). CDR3 sequence reads: CSARVAGQPVL.

This clone appeared a single time. J is TRBJ1-5 and V is TRBV7-8; TRBD1 aligns across 7 bases. J was trimmed by 1 base and V by 2 bases; bases with no gene match: 5. Looked up from germline, CDR1 is SGHVS and CDR2 is FQNEAQ. This CDR3 contains 16 residues. The CDR3 loop is CASSLLQGQSNQPQHF. CDR3 in DNA: TGTGCCAGCAGCTTACTGCAGGGACAGAGCAATCAGCCCCAGCATTTT.